This is a list of T cell receptor beta chains from one sample in a study of blood T cell repertoires in COVID-19. The protocol was immunoSEQ multiplex PCR, while the TCRdb copy is restricted to in-frame clones and leaves out a portion. The table shows fewer than 650,000 clones, with roughly 89% occurring only once. The sequenced sample was peripheral blood. The receptor source for this set is a woman aged 45 to 65 with COVID-19, enrolled during active disease. Each CDR3 is given with its conserved first and last residue. The D gene is left open where the match is weak. Some rows mark clone size as missing; the rest say once, few, many or name a class of expanded clone.

size	D	V	J	CDR3	DNA
-	-	TRBV5-1	TRBJ2-3	CASLAGASTDTQYF	TGCGCCAGCCTTGCGGGGGCCAGCACAGATACGCAGTATTTT
-	TRBD1	TRBV12-3/TRBV12-4	TRBJ1-4	CASRQGGQKLFF	TGTGCCAGCAGACAGGGGGGACAAAAACTGTTTTTT
-	TRBD2	TRBV5-1	TRBJ2-7	CASSLSGSGGGEQYF	TGCGCCAGCAGCTTGAGCGGTTCGGGGGGTGGCGAGCAGTACTTC
-	-	TRBV7-9	TRBJ1-2	CASSWTGGYGYTF	TGTGCCAGCAGTTGGACGGGGGGATATGGCTACACCTTC
once	-	TRBV19	TRBJ1-4	CASSMRGGEKLFF	TGTGCCAGTAGTATGAGGGGAGGTGAAAAACTGTTTTTT
-	-	TRBV7-9	TRBJ1-4	CASSFPGADEKLFF	TGTGCCAGCAGCTTTCCAGGAGCGGATGAAAAACTGTTTTTT
-	-	TRBV4-2	TRBJ2-3	CASSQDRDTQYF	TGTGCCAGCAGCCAAGACCGAGATACGCAGTATTTT
-	TRBD1	TRBV5-6	TRBJ1-4	CASSRRGRDNEKLFF	TGTGCCAGCAGCCGAAGGGGGCGGGATAATGAAAAACTGTTTTTT
-	TRBD1	TRBV25-1	TRBJ2-7	CASRTGALHEQYF	TGTGCCAGCAGAACAGGGGCTCTGCACGAGCAGTACTTC
-	-	TRBV21-1	TRBJ2-6	CATNGTGPGANVLTF	TGTGCCACCAACGGGACAGGCCCTGGGGCCAACGTCCTGACTTTC
-	TRBD1	TRBV18	TRBJ1-5	CASSRQGNNQPQHF	TGTGCCAGCTCACGACAGGGAAACAATCAGCCCCAGCATTTT
-	-	TRBV27	TRBJ2-2	CASSLGHLTGELFF	TGTGCCAGCAGTTTAGGGCATTTGACCGGGGAGCTGTTTTTT